This entry concerns a single TCR beta chain. The data derive from a study of cytomegalovirus exposure and HLA in healthy donors. Germline V lookup: CDR1 LNHDA, CDR2 SQIVND (reference sequence). Trimming stripped 1 base from V and 4 bases from J, with 13 bases between. The CDR3 sequence is 15 residues long. PCR amplification relied on 60 Vbeta primers (plus 13 Jbeta primers). Assay: immunoSEQ multiplex PCR; the TCRdb copy retains only in-frame clones and omits some. Of more than 150,000 clones in the sample, approximately 81% were seen once. The chain uses TRBV19 and TRBJ1-2, with D perhaps matching TRBD1 (5 bases). This sequence originates from a woman between 18 and 29 years old in good health and CMV-seropositive. The sequenced material came from PBMCs. The CDR3 region is CASSIGPWGGYGYTF. The CDR3 nucleotides read TGTGCCAGTAGTATAGGTCCGTGGGGCGGCTATGGCTACACCTTC.